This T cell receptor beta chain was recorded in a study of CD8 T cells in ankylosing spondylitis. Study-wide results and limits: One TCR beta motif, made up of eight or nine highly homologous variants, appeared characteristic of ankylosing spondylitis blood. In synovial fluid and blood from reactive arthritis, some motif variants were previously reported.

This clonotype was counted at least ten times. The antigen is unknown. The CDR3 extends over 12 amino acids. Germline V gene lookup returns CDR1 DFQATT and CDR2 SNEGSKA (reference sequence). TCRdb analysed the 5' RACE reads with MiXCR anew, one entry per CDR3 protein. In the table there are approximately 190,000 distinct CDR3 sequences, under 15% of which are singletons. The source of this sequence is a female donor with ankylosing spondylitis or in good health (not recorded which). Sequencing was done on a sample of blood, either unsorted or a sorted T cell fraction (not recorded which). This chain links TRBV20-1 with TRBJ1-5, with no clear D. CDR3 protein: CSGGRWGQPQHF. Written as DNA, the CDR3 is TGCAGCGGCGGGCGGTGGGGACAGCCCCAGCATTTT.